One and the same sample provided the 11 T cell receptor beta chains below, sequenced in a study of blood T cells in healthy people across ages. A second roughly 6 to 11 cycle PCR used barcoded and J-beta primers. TCRdb used MiXCR to reprocess the 5' RACE reads, holding one entry per CDR3 protein. The sample shows around 1,800,000 distinct CDR3 sequences, around 40% of them seen only once. The material sequenced was blood. These receptors were collected from a human donor in good health.

The gene calls are TRBV11-3 and TRBJ2-1, with D perhaps matching TRBD1 (5 bases). Germline CDR1 and CDR2: SGHNT and YENEEA. V was cut by 4 bases and J by 9 bases, with 16 bases left in between. The CDR3 is 14 amino acids. The chain's CDR3 is CASSSDTLDGEQFF. CDR3 sequence (DNA): TGTGCCAGCAGCTCGGACACTCTCGACGGTGAGCAGTTCTTC.

A few counts support this clonotype. The rearrangement links TRBV12-3 or TRBV12-4 to TRBJ1-2, with D unclear. This CDR3 has 14 amino acids. V dropped 6 bases and J dropped 1 base, with 12 bases sitting between them. CDR3 nucleotides: TGTGCCAGCAGAAGAGGTAGAAATAACTATGGCTACACCTTC. Protein: CASRRGRNNYGYTF.

The chain employs TRBV11-2 and TRBJ1-4; 7 bases align to TRBD1. The length of the CDR3 is 14 residues. Germline values: CDR1 SGHAT, CDR2 FQNNGV. The ends lost 6 bases at V and 4 bases at J; junction bases unmatched: 5. DNA for the CDR3: TGTGCCAGCAGTTCGACAGGGAATAATGAAAAACTGTTTTTT. This encodes CASSSTGNNEKLFF.

The chain has TRBV15 and TRBJ1-1; D might be TRBD1 (5 bases). V lost 1 base to trimming and J lost 7 bases, with 16 bases between them. CDR1 LNHNV and CDR2 YYDKDF come from the germline V gene (reference sequence). The CDR3 has 15 amino acids. CDR3 bases: TGTGCCACCAGCAGAGGTGAGGGGAGTAAACGTGAAGCTTTCTTT. This codes for CATSRGEGSKREAFF.

The chain is built from TRBV7-2 and TRBJ2-1, with 11 bases aligning to TRBD2. CDR1 SGHTA and CDR2 FQGNSA come from the germline V gene. With V trimmed by 5 bases and J by 5 bases, 11 bases remained unmatched. This CDR3 region has 17 residues. CDR3 loop: CASSPLAGGSRNNEQFF. Here the CDR3 DNA reads TGTGCCAGCAGCCCGCTAGCGGGGGGTTCCAGGAACAATGAGCAGTTCTTC.

The table lists this clonotype with a few counts. The J gene is TRBJ2-4, the V gene TRBV4-1; 7 bases are a match to TRBD1. The CDR3 has 14 amino acids. In germline, CDR1 is MGHRA, CDR2 YSYEKL. Unmatched junction bases numbered 5, after V lost 1 base and J lost 8 bases. The DNA for the CDR3 is TGCGCCAGCAGCCAAGCGACAGGGCGGGACATTCAGTACTTC. This encodes CASSQATGRDIQYF.

This clonotype has only a few counts. V and J are TRBV6-2 or TRBV6-3 and TRBJ2-7; perhaps TRBD2 as D (5 bases). Trimming pared 8 bases from V and 7 bases from J, leaving 30 bases between. Germline V gene data show CDR1 as MNHEY and CDR2 as SVGEGT. The CDR3 runs 17 residues. The CDR3 bases are TGTGCCAGCCCTCCCACCGGCCGGGAATGGGTGACTAAGGAGCAGTACTTC. It translates to CASPPTGREWVTKEQYF.

The CDR3 DNA is TGCAGCGTTCTGGGACGGGCGATGAACACTGAAGCTTTCTTT. Protein sequence: CSVLGRAMNTEAFF. This chain uses TRBV29-1 with TRBJ1-1; D is perhaps TRBD1 (5 bases). Germline assignment: CDR1 SQVTM and CDR2 ANQGSEA. There are 14 residues in the CDR3. Trimming shortened V by 5 bases and J by 0 bases, and 13 bases separated the two germline ends.

The rearrangement joins TRBV10-3 to TRBJ2-7, with no clear D. CDR3 length: 15 amino acids. The V and J ends lost 0 bases and 0 bases respectively, with 9 bases between them. The germline CDR1 and CDR2 sequences are ENHRY and SYGVKD. CDR3 coding DNA: TGTGCCATCAGTGAGTCGTGGCAGCTCTCCTACGAGCAGTACTTC. It translates to CAISESWQLSYEQYF.

This clonotype was recorded at least ten times. The J gene is TRBJ2-1, the V gene TRBV27, with a possible D match to TRBD1 (6 bases). V was pared by 6 bases and J by 0 bases, with 15 bases between. This CDR3 is 16 amino acids long. CDR1 is MNHEY and CDR2 is SMNVEV in the germline V gene (reference sequence). CDR3 protein: CASSLGTGSSYNEQFF. Written as DNA, the CDR3 is TGTGCCAGCAGCTTAGGAACAGGGTCCTCCTACAATGAGCAGTTCTTC.

This clonotype has a handful of counts. The V gene is TRBV4-2, the J gene TRBJ1-5, with D unresolved. The CDR3 length is 15 residues. Looked up from germline, CDR1 is LGHNA and CDR2 is YNFKEQ. V lost 0 bases, J lost 2 bases, and 8 bases lay in between. This CDR3 reads CASSQEGWGNQPQHF. The CDR3 region has the DNA TGTGCCAGCAGCCAAGAGGGTTGGGGCAATCAGCCCCAGCATTTT.